This T cell receptor beta chain is drawn from a study of blood T cell repertoires in COVID-19 (dated by TCRdb to 2020 to 2021). A note on the overall study: Samples from collaborators originated in the United States, Italy and Spain and spanned both the acute and convalescent phases of COVID-19. The prospective study material was composed of cDNA or gDNA derived from T cells, B-cell-depleted T cells, or PBMCs. Deeply sampled blood TCRbeta repertoires from subjects exposed to, actively infected with, or recovered from COVID-19 were included in the dataset. The repertoires were made available in a free public database intended to serve as a resource for research on the immune response to SARS-CoV-2. Samples came from the ongoing ImmuneRACE study (first 160 participants) plus 1,254 subjects from 6 global collaborators. The sample metadata nearly always contained a de-identified subject ID, COVID-19 status, age in years and sex. Where available, HLA class I and class II types were taken from metadata supplied by the sample provider and were not determined by assay-based typing.

CDR1 is given as SGHVS and CDR2 as FQNEAQ, both from the germline V gene. V and J lose 6 bases and 7 bases, and a span of 27 bases separates them. Reading from cysteine to phenylalanine, the CDR3 counts 18 amino acids. Only the CDR3 DNA is retained, 54 bases long and in frame from the first base. Another Seattle source contributed samples from volunteer blood donors who had recovered from COVID-19. Collaborating institutions collected whole blood in K2EDTA tubes following their own protocols. For TCRbeta analysis, collaborators shipped samples in one of three forms: frozen whole blood, isolated PBMCs, or DNA extracted from either of those sample types. This clone was counted a few times. Its antigen is not yet known. The sample holds no much larger clone one base away, and base qualities are not on file. General study outcomes and caveats: The quantity of clinical and demographic metadata differed by source and by participant and was supplied without curation.

The immunoSEQ Assay, a bias-controlled multiplex PCR, was used to amplify TCRbeta CDR3 regions from genomic DNA. Per the original workflow: The number of nucleated cells in each sample was estimated from the amplification of reference gene primers within the assay. To quantify the absolute abundance of each unique TCRbeta CDR3 rearrangement, sequence reads were collapsed and filtered. Productive Simpson clonality was computed per sample as the square root of Simpson's diversity index over productive rearrangements. TCRdb provides this immuneACCESS table in a form limited to in-frame rearrangements. Some clones are lacking; in checked studies, under half of them reflect an unresolved V gene, and why the rest are absent is not known. Clonal size and the V and J genes are those of that table, whereas D and trimming came from the DNA. Across this sample there are under 300,000 clones, with around 81% seen only once. Around 2% of the sample is in the top ten clones.

The sequencing input was peripheral blood. The chain uses TRBV7-8 and TRBJ2-2; TRBD2 is possibly the D segment (6 matching bases). This TCR was sampled from a man aged 30 to 39 who had recovered from COVID-19. In nucleotides, the sequence is TGTGCCAGCAGTGCCTGGGGGAGGCGAGGGAAAGGGGACGGGGAGCTGTTTTTT. Its translation reads: CASSAWGRRGKGDGELFF.